The entry below describes one T cell receptor (beta chain). The antigen remains undetermined. The record originates from a study of CD8+ T cells in alopecia areata. As for the study in general: Patients received oral tofacitinib, 5 to 10 mg twice daily, for moderate-to-severe alopecia areata. Tofacitinib exposure lasted 6 to 18 months, followed by 6 months off drug. Findings and caveats of the study: Sequences from scalp samples also cover resident alphabeta T cells of normal skin.

RNA extraction was followed by reverse transcription into cDNA, which acted as the sequencing template. Some clones are missing from TCRdb's copy, which holds only in-frame ones; the method was immunoSEQ multiplex PCR. The sample has 95,000 to 110,000 clones, 86% seen once; the top ten hold roughly 10%. V was pared by 0 bases and J by 5 bases, with 10 bases between. Germline V lookup: CDR1 SEHNR, CDR2 FQNEAQ (reference sequence). The CDR3 contains 14 residues. Treatment meaning: oral pan-JAK inhibitor, 5-10 mg twice daily. The rearrangement links TRBV7-9 to TRBJ1-2, with D uncertain. This specimen was CD8+ T cells sorted from blood, taken at approximately week 30, from a patient treated with tofacitinib. The TCR comes from a human donor with alopecia areata. Written as DNA, the CDR3 is TGTGCCAGCAGCTTAGCTCCGGGGAAGTATGGCTACACCTTC. Its translation is CASSLAPGKYGYTF.